The present T cell receptor (beta chain) was sequenced within a study of cytomegalovirus exposure and HLA in healthy donors. About the research overall: Membership in the Caucasian-associated ancestry cluster was found for 65% to 85% of a few hundred genotyped donors.

13 Jbeta primers and 60 Vbeta primers were used for the PCR. TCRdb's table, derived via immunoSEQ multiplex PCR, lists solely in-frame clones and lacks some. The profile shows 200,000 or so clones, 82% of them singletons. Points from the study as a whole: Cytomegalovirus association was listed for about 180 TCR beta chains.

Concerning this clone: The antigen is unknown.

The specimen sequenced was PBMCs. The sequence was collected from a boy between 2 and 10 years old in good health and CMV-seronegative.

CDR3 protein: CASSFRDTMNTEAFF. The CDR3 nucleotides read TGCGCCAGCAGCTTCCGGGACACAATGAACACTGAAGCTTTCTTT. The chain carries TRBV5-1 and TRBJ1-1, with D tentatively TRBD1 (6 bases). CDR1 and CDR2 from the germline V gene are SGHRS and YFSETQ. Between the trimmed V and J ends, which lost 2 bases and 0 bases, there was a span of 11 bases. The length of the CDR3 is 15 residues.